This T cell receptor (beta chain) was obtained from a study of T cells in Graves' hyperthyroidism and ophthalmopathy (dated by TCRdb to between 2017 and 2020). The study in broad terms: Peripheral blood samples were taken at initial diagnosis, before any treatment was given. To identify TCR V-J signatures that set the groups apart, the researchers used a discovery cohort of about a hundred patients, made up of 40 to 45 with Graves' ophthalmopathy and 55 to 65 with stable Graves' hyperthyroidism. An independent validation cohort of under 20 hyperthyroidism patients and 17 patients who later progressed to ophthalmopathy tested prospective prediction of ophthalmopathy. The approximately 90 discovery patients were divided at random into training and test sets in a 7:3 ratio. In addition, the study compared T-cell repertoires in thyroid tissue and in blood from about 6 Graves' hyperthyroidism patients. Following sampling, methimazole starting at 30 mg daily was given to hyperthyroidism patients, and high-dose intravenous methylprednisolone was given to ophthalmopathy patients. The paper describes TCR Vbeta CDR3 sequencing of 120 to 150 peripheral blood samples, made up of roughly 40 ophthalmopathy patients, around 78 hyperthyroidism patients and approximately 17 progressor patients. Study-wide findings and limitations: Blood samples also contained most of the expanded thyroid clonotypes (frequency above 0.001), which suggests that blood repertoires may reflect thyroid immune responses. Ophthalmopathy was separated from stable hyperthyroidism by a 13 V-J signature model, with about 88% sensitivity and around 81% specificity obtained in cross-validation and 80%/75% obtained in testing. In validation, the model predicted progression to ophthalmopathy a median of roughly 6.5 months before onset, with over 55% sensitivity and 72.22% specificity. No statistical method was used to fix the sample size in advance, and group allocation was not hidden from the investigators.

This clonotype was recorded at least ten times. Its antigen is unknown. No base quality information exists; no much larger clone differs at one position. The junction shows trimming of 3 bases on V and 2 bases on J, and the gene matches do not reach 6 bases of it. Inclusive of the bounding cysteine and phenylalanine, the CDR3 is 15 residues long. Here the CDR3 DNA is all that survives: 45 bases in frame from base 1. The TCR beta CDR3 regions were amplified from RNA transcripts. For the first round of RT-PCR on the TCR CDR3, the HTBI primer set was used together with the Qiagen OneStep RT-PCR kit. Libraries were constructed in a second round of multiplex PCR, after which size selection and purification were performed. The libraries were sequenced on an Illumina HiSeq2000 using paired-end 100 bp reads. Under the source paper's analysis protocol: SOAPnuke was used to process the raw data, with reads discarded if the reads contained adapters or uncalled bases, had a mean Phred below 15, or lacked an exact constant-primer or identifier match. High-quality paired reads were merged with COPE v1.2.5, and unique nucleotide sequences were defined as clonotypes. Clonotypes were aligned to IMGT TRBV, TRBD and TRBJ reference segments using MiTCR v1.1. Analysis was restricted to V-J combinations with a frequency above 0.0001, which covered 99% to 99.2% of repertoires. A TCS score was defined as the ratio of F50 (clonal expansion) to E x V (chaos), with BLOSUM62-based TCRdist applied between CDR3 peptides within each V-J. Welch's t-statistics and random forest reduced some 510 V-J features to roughly 13, which were used in a naive Bayes classifier (R e1071). TCRdb's own reprocessing of the public reads used fastp at Q25 and MiXCR and kept productive beta chains. Rows are combined by CDR3 protein, so each entry shows the most common genes and DNA. Clone size and V and J calls follow TCRdb, not the original study. This sample gives some 500,000 distinct CDR3 sequences in total; over 13% of them show up just once. Of the sample, less than 20% falls within the top ten clones.

Stable Graves' hyperthyroidism was defined as no progression to ophthalmopathy during 18 months of follow-up. Hyperthyroidism patients were newly diagnosed, had a disease duration of under 2 months, and were aged 18 to 65 years. Any patient with an uncontrolled infection, another autoimmune disease, pregnancy or lactation was excluded. Diagnoses relied on clinical symptoms, serum thyroxine and TRAb, thyroid ultrasound and orbital computed tomography. PBMCs were isolated from around 10 ml of fresh peripheral blood by Ficoll-Paque density gradient centrifugation. Trizol reagent was used to extract total RNA, and RNA quality was then checked on an Agilent 2100 Bioanalyzer.

The chain is assembled from TRBV12-3 or TRBV12-4 and TRBJ2-5; 7 middle bases align to TRBD1. Sequenced sample: blood. The clonotype originates from a woman in her late teens or twenties with Graves' hyperthyroidism. The bases read TGTGCCAGCAGTTTCGGTCTCAGGGGGCAAGAGACCCAGTACTTC. This is translated as CASSFGLRGQETQYF.